This note documents a single T cell receptor (beta chain) sequence. This entry belongs to a study of blood T cell repertoires in COVID-19. Study as a whole: In each case, the material was cDNA or gDNA derived from T cells, B-cell-depleted T cells, or PBMCs.

A Seattle source enrolled patients during active infection and followed them longitudinally. V dropped 0 bases and J dropped 7 bases, with 16 bases sitting between them. CDR3 size: 16 residues. Per germline, CDR1 MNHNS and CDR2 SASEGT. The assay was immunoSEQ multiplex PCR, and TCRdb's table has in-frame clones only and misses some. Of some 150,000 clones listed, approximately 80% were seen once; the top ten hold about an eighth. Sequencing was done on a sample of peripheral blood. The receptor comes from a woman between 55 and 75 years old with COVID-19, enrolled during active disease. The chain is built from TRBV6-1 and TRBJ2-1; D possibly corresponds to TRBD2 (6 bases). The CDR3 loop reads CASSEAWSNLANEQFF. As DNA, the CDR3 is TGTGCCAGCAGTGAAGCGTGGAGTAACCTAGCGAATGAGCAGTTCTTC.